A single sample is the source of the 5 T cell receptor beta chains below, sequenced in a study of blood T cell repertoires in COVID-19 (dated by TCRdb to between 2020 and 2021). Library generation was performed with the immunoSEQ multiplex PCR assay. What TCRdb holds here is the immuneACCESS table cut down to in-frame rearrangements. Part of the clones is not present; checked against another copy, under half of the missing clones reflect an unresolved V gene, and the others are unexplained. This sample holds roughly 250,000 clones; around four fifths were observed only once. The leading ten clones occupy around 8.1% of the sample. Sequencing was performed on peripheral blood. These TCRs come from a man aged 35-49 years with active or convalescent COVID-19.

The chain has TRBV5-4 and TRBJ2-6; no clear D. CDR1 and CDR2 from the germline V gene are SGHNT and YYREEE (reference sequence). Trimming removed 3 bases at V and 0 bases at J, with 10 bases between. This CDR3 region has 16 residues. The CDR3 loop reads CASSSPASSGANVLTF. The CDR3 DNA sequence: TGTGCCAGCAGCTCCCCCGCGAGCTCTGGGGCCAACGTCCTGACTTTC.

V usage is TRBV7-2 and J usage is TRBJ2-7, with 7 bases aligning to TRBD1. CDR3 length: 14 residues. CDR1 is SGHTA and CDR2 is FQGNSA in the germline V gene. V dropped 6 bases and J dropped 3; count of bases not matched to a gene: 8. Written as DNA, the CDR3 is TGTGCCAGCAGTTCTCCGGGACAGAGCTACGAGCAGTACTTC. Protein: CASSSPGQSYEQYF.

The genes are TRBV24-1 and TRBJ2-3, with 9 bases fitting TRBD1. Germline trimming cut 2 bases from V and 7 bases from J; bases unmatched to any gene: 6. The CDR3 is 15 residues long. Germline V gene sequence: CDR1 KGHDR, CDR2 SFDVKD. CDR3 region: CATSDWDRDGNTQYF. For the CDR3, the DNA is TGTGCCACCAGTGATTGGGACAGGGATGGTAATACGCAGTATTTT.

The rearrangement links TRBV27 to TRBJ2-7; 7 bases line up with TRBD1. The CDR3 has 14 residues. Germline V lookup: CDR1 MNHEY, CDR2 SMNVEV (reference sequence). With V trimmed by 3 bases and J by 2 bases, 4 bases remained unmatched. The CDR3 bases are TGTGCCAGCAGTTTGACAGGGCCCCCCTACGAGCAGTACTTC. Translation: CASSLTGPPYEQYF.

V and J are TRBV20-1 and TRBJ2-1, with 9 nucleotides matching TRBD2. J gave up 4 bases and V 6 bases, and 10 bases lay outside the gene matches. Germline-derived CDR1 and CDR2 are DFQATT and SNEGSKA (reference sequence). The CDR3 is 15 amino acids. This chain's CDR3 is CSASLAGVWYNEQFF. DNA of the CDR3: TGCAGTGCCAGTTTAGCGGGAGTGTGGTACAATGAGCAGTTCTTC.